This T cell receptor beta chain was sequenced for a study of regulatory T cells in long-lasting Graves disease. As for time point: newly diagnosed GD, antithyroid drugs for less than 3 months. The authors made the TCR library using RNA they extracted from PBMCs. This clonotype was seen ten or more times. Germline-derived CDR1 and CDR2 are SGHAT and FQNNGV. Trimming took off 0 bases at V and 5 bases at J, with 9 bases between the two ends. The length of the CDR3 is 14 residues. Through Arm-PCR of CDR3 regions and iRepertoire HTBI primers, TCR beta libraries were built. TCRdb passed the multiplex PCR reads through MiXCR, listing each CDR3 protein once. Of roughly 610,000 distinct CDR3 sequences listed, under 20% are singletons. These data also formed part of another study, on T cells in Graves' hyperthyroidism and ophthalmopathy. As that study records: HTBI primers were the set used in a first-round RT-PCR of the TCR CDR3. Ophthalmopathy could be told apart from stable hyperthyroidism with a 13 V-J model.

The material sequenced was peripheral blood mononuclear cells (PBMCs), taken at new diagnosis, from a patient treated with antithyroid drugs. J is TRBJ2-3 and V is TRBV11-2, with D tentatively TRBD2 (5 bases). This TCR was recovered from a woman under 40 with Graves disease. The CDR3 region has the DNA TGTGCCAGCAGCTTAGATCCCAGCGGAGATACGCAGTATTTT. It specifies CASSLDPSGDTQYF.